This TCR beta chain is drawn from a study of blood T cell repertoires in COVID-19. In the authors' methods: Amplifying reference gene primers gave estimates of nucleated cell counts. This table comes from immunoSEQ multiplex PCR, and its TCRdb copy is limited to in-frame clones, with some not included. V and J calls and clone size come straight from that table; D and trimming were deduced from the DNA. This sample yields approximately 240,000 clones, of which 83% are seen a single time; more than 5% belongs to the top ten. CDR3 size: 17 residues. Looked up from germline, CDR1 is SGHDN and CDR2 is FVKESK. Trimming left V 1 base short and J 5 bases short, with 21 bases between.

This rearrangement joins TRBV14 to TRBJ2-7, with D tentatively TRBD1 (5 bases). The sequencing sample was made of peripheral blood. The sequence derives from a human donor in a cohort sampled during active COVID-19. CDR3 in DNA: TGTGCCAGCAGCCAAGGAAGAAGGGCAGGGCAACGGGACGAGCAGTACTTC. Residues: CASSQGRRAGQRDEQYF.